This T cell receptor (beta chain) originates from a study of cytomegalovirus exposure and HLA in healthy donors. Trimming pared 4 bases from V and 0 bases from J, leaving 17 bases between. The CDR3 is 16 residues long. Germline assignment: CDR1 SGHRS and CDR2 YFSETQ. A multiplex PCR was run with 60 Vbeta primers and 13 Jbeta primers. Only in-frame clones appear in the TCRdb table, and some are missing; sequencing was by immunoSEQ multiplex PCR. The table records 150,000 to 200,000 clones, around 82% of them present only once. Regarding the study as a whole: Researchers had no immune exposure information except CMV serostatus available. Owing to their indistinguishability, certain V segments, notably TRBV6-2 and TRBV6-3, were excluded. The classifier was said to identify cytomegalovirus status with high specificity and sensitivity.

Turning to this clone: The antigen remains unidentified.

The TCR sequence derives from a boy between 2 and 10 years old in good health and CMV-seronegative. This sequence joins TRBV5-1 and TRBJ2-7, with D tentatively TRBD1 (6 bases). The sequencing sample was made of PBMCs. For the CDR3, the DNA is TGCGCCAGCAGCGCAGGGACATTTTCGAGCTCCTACGAGCAGTACTTC. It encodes CASSAGTFSSSYEQYF. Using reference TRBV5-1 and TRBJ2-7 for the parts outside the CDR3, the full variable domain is KAGVTQTPRYLIKTRGQQVTLSCSPISGHRSVSWYQQTPGQGLQFLFEYFSETQRNKGNFPGRFSGRQFSNSRSEMNVSTLELGDSALYLCASSAGTFSSSYEQYFGPGTRLTVT.